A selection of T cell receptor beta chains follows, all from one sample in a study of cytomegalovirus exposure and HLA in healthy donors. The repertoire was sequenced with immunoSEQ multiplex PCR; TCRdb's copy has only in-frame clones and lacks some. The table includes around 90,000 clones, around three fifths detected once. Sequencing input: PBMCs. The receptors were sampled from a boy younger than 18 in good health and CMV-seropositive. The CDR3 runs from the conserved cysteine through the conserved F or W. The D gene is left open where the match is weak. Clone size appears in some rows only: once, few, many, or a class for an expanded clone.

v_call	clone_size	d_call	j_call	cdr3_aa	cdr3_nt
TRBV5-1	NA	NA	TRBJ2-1	CASSPDAGVFNEQFF	TGCGCCAGCAGCCCGGATGCGGGCGTCTTTAATGAGCAGTTCTTC
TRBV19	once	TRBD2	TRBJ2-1	CASISGRAENEQFF	TGTGCCAGCATCAGCGGGAGGGCCGAGAATGAGCAGTTCTTC
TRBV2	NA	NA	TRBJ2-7	CASSDTGYEQYF	TGTGCCAGCAGTGATACCGGCTACGAGCAGTACTTC
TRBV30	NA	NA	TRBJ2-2	CAWVPRTMNTGELFF	TGTGCCTGGGTCCCCCGGACAATGAACACCGGGGAGCTGTTTTTT
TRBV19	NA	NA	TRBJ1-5	CASSIPRVGQPQHF	TGTGCCAGTAGTATTCCCAGGGTGGGTCAGCCCCAGCATTTT
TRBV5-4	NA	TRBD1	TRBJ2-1	CASSHSPGDRYNEQFF	TGTGCCAGCAGCCACTCGCCTGGGGACAGATACAATGAGCAGTTCTTC
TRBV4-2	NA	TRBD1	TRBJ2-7	CASSQLTGQGGSYEQYF	TGTGCCAGCAGCCAACTTACCGGACAGGGAGGATCCTACGAGCAGTACTTC
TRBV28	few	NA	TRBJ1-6	CASSLTDSYNPPLHF	TGTGCCAGCAGTTTAACTGACTCCTATAATCCACCCCTCCACTTT
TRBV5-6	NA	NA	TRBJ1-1	CASSFYVGVNTEAFF	TGTGCCAGCAGCTTCTATGTAGGGGTGAACACTGAAGCTTTCTTT
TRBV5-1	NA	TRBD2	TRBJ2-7	CASSLTSVGRSTYEQYF	TGCGCCAGCAGCTTAACCTCGGTCGGGAGGTCTACCTACGAGCAGTACTTC
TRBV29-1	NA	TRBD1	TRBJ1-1	CSARTAMTGSNTEAFF	TGCAGCGCCCGAACGGCAATGACAGGGTCTAACACTGAAGCTTTCTTT
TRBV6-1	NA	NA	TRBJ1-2	CASRSHGDYGYTF	TGTGCCAGCAGATCCCACGGGGACTATGGCTACACCTTC